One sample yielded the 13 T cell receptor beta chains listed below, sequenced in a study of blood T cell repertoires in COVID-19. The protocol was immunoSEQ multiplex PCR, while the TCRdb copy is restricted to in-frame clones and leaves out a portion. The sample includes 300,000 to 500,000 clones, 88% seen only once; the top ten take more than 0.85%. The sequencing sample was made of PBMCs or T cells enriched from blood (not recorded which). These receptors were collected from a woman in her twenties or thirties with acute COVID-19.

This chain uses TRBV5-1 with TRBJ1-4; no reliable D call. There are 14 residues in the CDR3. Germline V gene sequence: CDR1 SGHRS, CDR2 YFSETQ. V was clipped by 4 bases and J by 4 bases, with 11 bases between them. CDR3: CASSLRGNNEKLFF. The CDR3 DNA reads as TGCGCCAGCAGCCTACGAGGGAATAATGAAAAACTGTTTTTT.

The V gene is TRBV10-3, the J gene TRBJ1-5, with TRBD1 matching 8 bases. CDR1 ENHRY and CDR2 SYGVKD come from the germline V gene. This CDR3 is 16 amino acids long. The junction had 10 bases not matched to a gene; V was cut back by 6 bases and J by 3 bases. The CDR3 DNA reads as TGTGCCATCAGCGCGACAGGGGATTCGCTCAATCAGCCCCAGCATTTT. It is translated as CAISATGDSLNQPQHF.

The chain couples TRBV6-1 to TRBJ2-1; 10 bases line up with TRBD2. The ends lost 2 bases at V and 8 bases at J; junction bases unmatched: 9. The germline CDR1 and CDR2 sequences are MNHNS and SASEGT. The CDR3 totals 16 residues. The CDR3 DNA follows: TGTGCCAGCAGTGAACAGCGGGGGGGCTTTGGCCATGAGCAGTTCTTC. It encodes CASSEQRGGFGHEQFF.

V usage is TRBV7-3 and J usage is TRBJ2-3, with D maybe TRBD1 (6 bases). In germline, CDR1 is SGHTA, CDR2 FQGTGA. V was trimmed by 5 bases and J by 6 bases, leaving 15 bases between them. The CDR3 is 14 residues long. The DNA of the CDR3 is TGTGCCAGCAGCCCTCTCGGGGACACGGATACGCAGTATTTT. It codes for CASSPLGDTDTQYF.

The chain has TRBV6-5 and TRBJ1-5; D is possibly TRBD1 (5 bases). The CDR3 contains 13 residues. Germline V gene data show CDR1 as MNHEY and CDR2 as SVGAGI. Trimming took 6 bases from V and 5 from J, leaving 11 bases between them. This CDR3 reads CASRTASDQPQHF. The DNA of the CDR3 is TGTGCCAGCAGGACAGCCAGCGATCAGCCCCAGCATTTT.

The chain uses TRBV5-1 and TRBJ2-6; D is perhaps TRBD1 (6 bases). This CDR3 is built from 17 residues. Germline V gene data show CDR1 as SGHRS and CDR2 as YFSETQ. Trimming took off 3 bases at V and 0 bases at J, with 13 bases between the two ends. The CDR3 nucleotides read TGCGCCAGCAGCTCCCGGACAGTGATCTCTGGGGCCAACGTCCTGACTTTC. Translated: CASSSRTVISGANVLTF.

CDR3 protein: CASGTGTLYEQYF. The CDR3 coding sequence is TGTGCCAGCGGGACAGGGACTTTATACGAGCAGTACTTC. V usage is TRBV2 and J usage is TRBJ2-7; 9 bases are shared with TRBD1. The V and J ends lost 8 bases and 4 bases, in that order; junction bases with no gene match: 6. The CDR3 totals 13 residues. Germline CDR1 and CDR2: SNHLY and FYNNEI.

CDR3 sequence: CASSGLHYNEQFF. CDR3 bases: TGTGCCAGCAGTGGACTCCACTACAATGAGCAGTTCTTC. This rearrangement joins TRBV2 to TRBJ2-1; no definite D call. Trimming took 4 bases from V and 3 from J, leaving 7 bases between them. This CDR3 region has 13 residues. Germline CDR1 reads SNHLY; CDR2 reads FYNNEI.

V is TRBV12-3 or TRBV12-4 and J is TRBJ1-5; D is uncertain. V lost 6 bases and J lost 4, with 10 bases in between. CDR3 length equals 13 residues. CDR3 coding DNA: TGTGCCAGCAGATGGACTGGGAATCAGCCCCAGCATTTT. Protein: CASRWTGNQPQHF.

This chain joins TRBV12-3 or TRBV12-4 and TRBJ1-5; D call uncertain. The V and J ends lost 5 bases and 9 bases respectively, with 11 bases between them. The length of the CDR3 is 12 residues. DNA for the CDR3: TGTGCCAGCAGTCTGAGTCGTGGGCCCCAGCATTTT. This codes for CASSLSRGPQHF.

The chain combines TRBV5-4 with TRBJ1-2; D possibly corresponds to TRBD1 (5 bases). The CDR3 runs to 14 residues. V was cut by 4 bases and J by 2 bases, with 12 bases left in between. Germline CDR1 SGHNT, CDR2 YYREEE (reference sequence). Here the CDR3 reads CASSGPDSNYGYTF. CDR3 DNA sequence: TGTGCCAGCAGCGGACCTGACAGCAACTATGGCTACACCTTC.

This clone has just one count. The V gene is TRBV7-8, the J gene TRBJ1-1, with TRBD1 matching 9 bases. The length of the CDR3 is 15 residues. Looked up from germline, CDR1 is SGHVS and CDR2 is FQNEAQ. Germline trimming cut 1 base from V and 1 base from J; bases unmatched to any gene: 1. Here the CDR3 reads CASSLEDRGNTEAFF. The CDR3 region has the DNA TGTGCCAGCAGCTTAGAGGACAGGGGGAACACTGAAGCTTTCTTT.

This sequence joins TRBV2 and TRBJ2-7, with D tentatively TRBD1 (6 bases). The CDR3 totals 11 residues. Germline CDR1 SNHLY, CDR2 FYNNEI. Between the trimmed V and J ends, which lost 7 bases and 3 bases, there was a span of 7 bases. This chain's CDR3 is CASTRGYEQYF. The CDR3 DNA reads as TGTGCCAGCACCAGGGGCTACGAGCAGTACTTC.